The 23 T cell receptor beta chains presented below share a single source sample, sequenced in a study of patients and donors after allogeneic stem cell transplantation. One entry per CDR3 protein results from TCRdb running MiXCR on the RT-PCR reads. Among fewer than 60,000 distinct CDR3 sequences listed, roughly 14% were seen once. Specimen: blood, either unsorted or a sorted T cell fraction (not recorded which). These receptor sequences come from a human donor who was either an allogeneic HSCT recipient or a stem cell or donor lymphocyte infusion donor (not recorded which). It is not recorded whose cells these are; they may come from a transplant donor.

The CDR3 DNA follows: TGTGCCAGCAGCTCCCTTGATGGATTGAGGATGAACACTGAAGCTTTCTTT. It yields the protein CASSSLDGLRMNTEAFF. The chain couples TRBV7-8 to TRBJ1-1, with D hard to call. V was cut by 4 bases and J by 0 bases, with 18 bases left in between. CDR3 length: 17 residues. CDR1 and CDR2 (germline): SGHVS, FQNEAQ. The variable domain in full, completed from reference TRBV7-8 and TRBJ1-1, reads GAGVSQSPRYKVAKRGQDVALRCDPISGHVSLFWYQQALGQGPEFLTYFQNEAQLDKSGLPSDRFFAERPEGSVSTLKIQRTQQEDSAVYLCASSSLDGLRMNTEAFFGQGTRLTVV.

CDR3 region: CSVDPRDGYEQYF. In DNA, the CDR3 is TGCAGCGTTGACCCCCGGGACGGCTACGAGCAGTACTTC. The genes are TRBV29-1 and TRBJ2-7; TRBD1 or TRBD2 may be the D gene (5 bases each). The V and J ends lost 3 bases and 3 bases respectively, with 12 bases between them. The CDR3 loop spans 13 amino acids. The V gene's germline CDR1 is SQVTM and CDR2 ANQGSEA.

This clonotype appeared a few times. The chain carries TRBV20-1 and TRBJ2-7; 13 nucleotides line up with TRBD2. The V gene's germline CDR1 is DFQATT and CDR2 SNEGSKA (reference sequence). Trimming at V came to 3 bases and at J to 6 bases, leaving 17 bases not matched to a gene. The CDR3 totals 18 residues. The CDR3 nucleotides read TGCAGTGCTAGCCATGGACTAGCGGGAGCTCTGGGCTTACGCGAGCAGTACTTC. Translated, it gives CSASHGLAGALGLREQYF.

A few counts support this clonotype. This chain joins TRBV29-1 and TRBJ2-2; D unresolved. Germline-derived CDR1 and CDR2 are SQVTM and ANQGSEA. The V and J ends lost 1 base and 5 bases respectively, with 8 bases between them. This CDR3 has 13 amino acids. The CDR3 protein is CSVEGYPTGELFF. CDR3 bases: TGCAGCGTTGAAGGGTACCCAACCGGGGAGCTGTTTTTT.

V and J are TRBV11-1 and TRBJ2-1; a possible D gene is TRBD2 (7 bases). Germline CDR1 and CDR2: SGHAT and FQDESV (reference sequence). Trimming removed 5 bases from V and 5 bases from J, with 31 bases in between. The CDR3 runs to 20 residues. CDR3 nucleotide sequence: TGTGCCAGCAGCCTACACGGGCTAGGCGGGAGTCAGGGGCCCCACAATGAGCAGTTCTTC. Its translation is CASSLHGLGGSQGPHNEQFF.

This clonotype was observed at least ten times. The chain joins TRBV5-1 to TRBJ2-3, with D unclear. The CDR3 totals 13 residues. From germline, CDR1 is SGHRS and CDR2 YFSETQ. The V end was cut by 4 bases, the J end by 2 bases, with 8 bases between. CDR3 in amino acids: CASSPQPTDTQYF. The DNA of the CDR3 is TGCGCCAGCAGCCCCCAGCCCACAGATACGCAGTATTTT.

This clonotype was picked up many times. CDR3 nucleotide sequence: TGTGCCAGCAGTTACCGGGAGAGCTCCTACGAGCAGTACTTC. Encoded protein: CASSYRESSYEQYF. The chain uses TRBV6-5 and TRBJ2-7; maybe TRBD2 (6 bases). The CDR3 contains 14 residues. The V gene's germline CDR1 is MNHEY and CDR2 SVGAGI. The V end was cut by 2 bases, the J end by 0 bases, with 8 bases between.

This clonotype was counted a few times. V usage is TRBV10-1 and J usage is TRBJ2-7, with D perhaps matching TRBD2 (6 bases). The V and J ends lost 5 bases and 2 bases respectively, with 19 bases between them. Germline lookup yields CDR1 WNHNN and CDR2 SYGVQD (reference sequence). This CDR3 comprises 16 residues. The CDR3 sequence: CASSNTGTQITYEQYF. CDR3 DNA sequence: TGCGCCAGCAGTAACACCGGGACTCAAATCACCTACGAGCAGTACTTC.

This clonotype has a handful of counts. The chain combines TRBV10-3 with TRBJ2-7; D is perhaps TRBD1 (7 bases). V gave up 10 bases and J gave up 6 bases, with 22 bases separating them. Germline CDR1 and CDR2: ENHRY and SYGVKD. CDR3 size: 14 residues. In DNA, the CDR3 is TGTGCCACCAAGGGCGGGACAGCAGAAGCCGAGCAGTACTTC. Its translation: CATKGGTAEAEQYF.

The chain has TRBV24-1 and TRBJ2-3, with 10 bases aligning to TRBD2. Germline CDR1 and CDR2: KGHDR and SFDVKD. The trim removed 4 bases at V and 4 bases at J, leaving 13 bases unmatched. This CDR3 spans 18 amino acids. In DNA, the CDR3 is TGTGCCACCAGTGACCGCACCTCTAGCGGGAGATTCGCAGATACGCAGTATTTT. This translates into CATSDRTSSGRFADTQYF.

This clonotype has a count of ten or more. The CDR3 loop reads CASRPTAGVYEKLFF. The CDR3 nucleotides read TGTGCCAGCAGACCCACTGCAGGGGTATATGAAAAACTGTTTTTT. The J gene is TRBJ1-4, the V gene TRBV6-5; perhaps TRBD1 as D (6 bases). Trimming removed 6 bases at V and 6 bases at J, with 17 bases between. The V gene's germline CDR1 is MNHEY and CDR2 SVGAGI. This CDR3 region has 15 residues.

This clonotype was picked up many times. In nucleotides, the CDR3 is TGTGCCAGTAGACCGACATACTCTGGAAACACCATATATTTT. The encoded protein is CASRPTYSGNTIYF. V usage is TRBV19 and J usage is TRBJ1-3; no clear D gene. CDR3 length: 14 amino acids. V lost 6 bases, J lost 0 bases, and 9 bases lay in between. Germline loops: CDR1 LNHDA, CDR2 SQIVND (reference sequence).

The V and J genes are TRBV11-2 and TRBJ2-3, with 7 bases that match TRBD2. The germline gives CDR1 SGHAT, CDR2 FQNNGV. This CDR3 has 16 residues. V lost 5 bases to trimming and J lost 0 bases; unmatched junction nucleotides: 8. CDR3 protein: CASSPPAGLSTDTQYF. For the CDR3, the DNA is TGTGCCAGCAGCCCCCCAGCGGGACTTAGCACAGATACGCAGTATTTT. The full variable domain, with the rest looked up from reference TRBV11-2 and TRBJ2-3, is EAGVAQSPRYKIIEKRQSVAFWCNPISGHATLYWYQQILGQGPKLLIQFQNNGVVDDSQLPKDRFSAERLKGVDSTLKIQPAKLEDSAVYLCASSPPAGLSTDTQYFGPGTRLTVL.

The CDR3 sequence: CASTPTTGDNEQFF. CDR3 bases: TGTGCCAGCACCCCCACTACGGGGGACAATGAGCAGTTCTTC. The V and J genes are TRBV6-5 and TRBJ2-1; D may be TRBD2 (6 bases). Trimming stripped 7 bases from V and 5 bases from J, with 15 bases between. The germline V gene has CDR1 MNHEY and CDR2 SVGAGI. The CDR3 consists of 14 residues.

This clonotype is medium-sized in the sample. The V gene is TRBV27, the J gene TRBJ1-1; no firm D call. Germline CDR1 MNHEY, CDR2 SMNVEV (reference sequence). The V end lost 3 bases, the J end lost 6 bases, and 11 bases lay between the germline ends. This CDR3 spans 13 amino acids. The CDR3 sequence is CASSFHGVAEAFF. As DNA, the CDR3 is TGTGCCAGCAGTTTCCATGGGGTCGCTGAAGCTTTCTTT.

This clonotype occurred many times. This sequence joins TRBV5-1 and TRBJ1-6; TRBD1 matches 8 bases. V was pared by 3 bases and J by 8 bases, with 16 bases of the junction left unmatched. The CDR3 loop spans 18 amino acids. Germline values: CDR1 SGHRS, CDR2 YFSETQ. In DNA form, the CDR3 reads TGCGCCAGCAGCTCTATAAGCGGACAGGGCCCTGAGGATTCACCCCTCCACTTT. It yields the protein CASSSISGQGPEDSPLHF. The complete variable domain, with remaining parts taken from reference TRBV5-1 and TRBJ1-6, reads KAGVTQTPRYLIKTRGQQVTLSCSPISGHRSVSWYQQTPGQGLQFLFEYFSETQRNKGNFPGRFSGRQFSNSRSEMNVSTLELGDSALYLCASSSISGQGPEDSPLHFGNGTRLTVT.

This clonotype was picked up a small number of times. CDR3 loop: CASSQDSLPLAGLSTDTQYF. Here the CDR3 DNA reads TGTGCCAGCAGCCAAGACTCCTTACCGCTAGCGGGACTCAGCACAGATACGCAGTATTTT. The chain recombines TRBV14 with TRBJ2-3; 9 bases map to TRBD2. CDR3 length: 20 residues. The ends lost 0 bases at V and 0 bases at J; junction bases unmatched: 13. Germline V gene lookup returns CDR1 SGHDN and CDR2 FVKESK.

This clonotype has at least ten counts. This rearrangement joins TRBV7-9 to TRBJ1-2; D is ambiguous. CDR1 and CDR2 from the germline V gene are SEHNR and FQNEAQ (reference sequence). V was clipped by 2 bases and J by 10 bases, with 14 bases between them. This CDR3 spans 13 amino acids. In DNA, the CDR3 is TGTGCCAGCAGCTTATCTGGCGTCTTTGCCTACACCTTC. Protein sequence: CASSLSGVFAYTF.

This clonotype was observed at least ten times. This rearrangement joins TRBV10-1 to TRBJ1-2; D is undetermined. The CDR3 extends over 12 amino acids. CDR1 WNHNN and CDR2 SYGVQD come from the germline V gene (reference sequence). Trimming shortened V by 8 bases and J by 8 bases, and 15 bases separated the two germline ends. This CDR3 is CASRRVSLGYTF. The CDR3 bases are TGCGCCAGCCGCCGGGTCTCCCTAGGCTACACCTTC.

V is TRBV2 and J is TRBJ2-7, with D uncertain. CDR3 length equals 13 residues. V was shortened by 2 bases and J by 4 bases, with 9 bases between the two germline ends. The V gene's germline CDR1 is SNHLY and CDR2 FYNNEI. CDR3 nucleotides: TGTGCCAGCAGTGAATTGAGAGTTTACGAGCAGTACTTC. Encoded protein: CASSELRVYEQYF.

The chain is built from TRBV21-1 and TRBJ2-7; TRBD1 reflects the table's D call only, with no check against the DNA. TRBV21-1 has pseudogene status. The CDR3 totals 15 residues. CDR3 loop: CASSFRRGGHKEQYF. The CDR3 nucleotides are TGTGCCAGCAGCTTCCGGCGAGGGGGACATAAGGAGCAGTACTTC.

This clonotype has ten or more counts. V gene TRBV27 combines with J gene TRBJ1-2; 7 nucleotides match TRBD1. Per germline, CDR1 MNHEY and CDR2 SMNVEV (reference sequence). The CDR3 is 14 amino acids. The V segment lost 6 bases and the J segment 5 bases; nucleotides outside the gene matches: 9. As DNA, the CDR3 is TGTGCCAGCAGCCCAGGGACAGTTTGGTATGGCTACACCTTC. This codes for CASSPGTVWYGYTF.

This clonotype has more than one count but fewer than ten. The genes are TRBV7-9 and TRBJ2-3; TRBD1 agrees at 8 bases. The CDR3 spans 16 residues. Germline CDR1 and CDR2: SEHNR and FQNEAQ (reference sequence). V dropped 1 base and J dropped 1; count of bases not matched to a gene: 4. CDR3 residues: CASSLDDRGGTDTQYF. Here the CDR3 DNA reads TGTGCCAGCAGCTTAGATGACAGGGGAGGCACAGATACGCAGTATTTT.